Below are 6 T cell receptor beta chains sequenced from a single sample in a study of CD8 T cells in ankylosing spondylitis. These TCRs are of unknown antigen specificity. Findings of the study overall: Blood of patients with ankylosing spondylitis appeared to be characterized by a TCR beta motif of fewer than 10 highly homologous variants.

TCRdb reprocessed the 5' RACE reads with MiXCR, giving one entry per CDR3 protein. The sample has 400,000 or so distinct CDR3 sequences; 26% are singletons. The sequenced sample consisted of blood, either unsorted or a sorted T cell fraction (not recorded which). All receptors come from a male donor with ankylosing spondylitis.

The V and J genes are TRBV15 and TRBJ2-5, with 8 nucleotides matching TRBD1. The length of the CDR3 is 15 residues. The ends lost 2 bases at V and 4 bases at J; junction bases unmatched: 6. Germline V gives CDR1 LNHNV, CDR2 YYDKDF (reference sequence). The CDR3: CATSRSGGVGETQYF. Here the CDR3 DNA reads TGTGCCACCAGCAGATCAGGGGGCGTCGGAGAGACCCAGTACTTC.

CDR3 sequence: CASSLGTGPTDEQFF. The CDR3 region has the DNA TGTGCCAGCTCTCTGGGGACTGGGCCGACGGATGAGCAGTTCTTC. The genes are TRBV2 and TRBJ2-1; D is perhaps TRBD2 (6 bases). Germline V gene sequence: CDR1 SNHLY, CDR2 FYNNEI. V was clipped by 8 bases and J by 8 bases, with 22 bases between them. The CDR3 contains 15 residues.

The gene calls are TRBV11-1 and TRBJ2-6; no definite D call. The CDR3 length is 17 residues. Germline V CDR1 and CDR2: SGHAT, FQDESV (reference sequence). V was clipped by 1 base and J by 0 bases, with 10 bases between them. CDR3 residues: CASSLGQDGSGANVLTF. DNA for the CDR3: TGTGCCAGCAGCTTAGGTCAGGATGGCTCTGGGGCCAACGTCCTGACTTTC.

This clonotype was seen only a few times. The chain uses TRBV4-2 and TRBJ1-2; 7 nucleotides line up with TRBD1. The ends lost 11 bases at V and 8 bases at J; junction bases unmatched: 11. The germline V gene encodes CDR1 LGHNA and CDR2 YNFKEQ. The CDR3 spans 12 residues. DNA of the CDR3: TGTGCCTCCCAGGGGGGGTCCGGGGGCTACACCTTC. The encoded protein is CASQGGSGGYTF.

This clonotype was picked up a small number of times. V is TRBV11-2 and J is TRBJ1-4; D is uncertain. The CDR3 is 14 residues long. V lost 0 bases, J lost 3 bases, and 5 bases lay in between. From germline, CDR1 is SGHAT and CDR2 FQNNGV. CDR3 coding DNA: TGTGCCAGCAGCTTAGAGTGGGCTAATGAAAAACTGTTTTTT. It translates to CASSLEWANEKLFF.

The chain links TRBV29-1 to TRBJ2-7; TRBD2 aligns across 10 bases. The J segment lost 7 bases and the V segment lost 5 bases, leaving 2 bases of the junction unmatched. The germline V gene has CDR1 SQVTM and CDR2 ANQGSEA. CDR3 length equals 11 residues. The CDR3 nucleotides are TGCAGCGTTCTAGCGGGAGCGGAGCAGTACTTC. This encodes CSVLAGAEQYF.